This record looks at one T cell receptor beta chain sequence and its context. Its specificity is unknown. The data belong to a study of T cells in tumors after PD-1 blockade. Study-wide background: A subset received ongoing vismodegib 150 mg daily alongside anti-PD-1 therapy. On average, peripheral blood gave around 110,000 TCR templates and 35,000 or so unique clonotypes. Notes on the study in general: Some novel exhausted tumor clones appeared in pre-treatment blood, suggesting peripheral recruitment.

Tumor or blood genomic DNA was sequenced, with inputs of roughly 550 ng to 6,500 ng. This CDR3 has 13 residues. Germline CDR1 and CDR2: LNHDA and SQIVND (reference sequence). The V end was cut by 4 bases, the J end by 2 bases, with 7 bases between. The repertoire was sequenced with immunoSEQ multiplex PCR; TCRdb's copy has only in-frame clones and lacks some. The repertoire holds about 5,000 clones, with about four fifths as singletons. The receptor was derived from a human donor with advanced basal cell or squamous cell carcinoma (not recorded which). The rearrangement joins TRBV19 to TRBJ2-3, with D perhaps being TRBD1 or TRBD2 (6 bases each). Sequencing was performed on PBMCs, taken after anti-PD-1 therapy. CDR3 nucleotides: TGTGCCAGTAGTACGGGGGCCACAGATACGCAGTATTTT. It yields the protein CASSTGATDTQYF.